Listed here are 18 T cell receptor beta chains from one sample, sequenced in a study of blood T cell repertoires in COVID-19. Clones were sequenced by immunoSEQ multiplex PCR, and TCRdb holds only the in-frame ones, with some missing. The sample has 150,000 to 200,000 clones, 80% to 90% seen once. Sequences were obtained from peripheral blood. The receptors here all came from a woman aged 60 to 75 with COVID-19, enrolled during active disease.

This chain uses TRBV7-2 with TRBJ2-7; 12 nucleotides line up with TRBD2. The V segment lost 2 bases and the J segment 0 bases; nucleotides outside the gene matches: 8. CDR1 is SGHTA and CDR2 is FQGNSA in the germline V gene. The CDR3 length is 18 residues. The CDR3 is CASSLWASGRETSYEQYF. Written as DNA, the CDR3 is TGTGCCAGCAGCTTATGGGCTAGCGGGAGGGAAACCTCCTACGAGCAGTACTTC.

As DNA, the CDR3 is TGTGCCAGCAGGGGCGACAGGGAGCCTTTCAACGAGCAGTACTTC. It translates to CASRGDREPFNEQYF. The V and J genes are TRBV13 and TRBJ2-7; TRBD1 matches at 7 bases. CDR1 and CDR2 from the germline V gene are PRHDT and FYEKMQ (reference sequence). This CDR3 is built from 15 residues. V trimming: 6 bases; J trimming: 5 bases; junction bases outside the gene matches: 13.

The chain has TRBV18 and TRBJ1-4; perhaps TRBD1 as D (5 bases). CDR3 size: 19 residues. Germline V gives CDR1 KGHSH, CDR2 LQKENI. V lost 3 bases, J lost 3 bases, and 23 bases lay in between. The CDR3 region is CASSPLVGGWGNSNEKLFF. As DNA, the CDR3 is TGTGCCAGCTCACCGCTCGTCGGGGGTTGGGGTAACTCTAATGAAAAACTGTTTTTT. Based on the CDR3 plus reference TRBV18 and TRBJ1-4, the full variable domain is NAGVMQNPRHLVRRRGQEARLRCSPMKGHSHVYWYRQLPEEGLKFMVYLQKENIIDESGMPKERFSAEFPKEGPSILRIQQVVRGDSAAYFCASSPLVGGWGNSNEKLFFGSGTQLSVL.

This chain joins TRBV7-2 and TRBJ2-7, with 8 bases identical to TRBD1. Losses at the gene ends were 4 bases for V and 3 bases for J; bases not matched to a gene: 5. The germline gives CDR1 SGHTA, CDR2 FQGNSA. This CDR3 spans 14 amino acids. CDR3 DNA sequence: TGTGCCAGCAGCTACTCCGGGACAGGCTACGAGCAGTACTTC. Amino acid sequence: CASSYSGTGYEQYF.

The V call is TRBV6-2 or TRBV6-3, the J call TRBJ2-7, with 8 bases that match TRBD2. After removal of 5 bases from V and 4 bases from J, the junction contained 4 bases not matched to a gene. The germline gives CDR1 MNHEY, CDR2 SVGEGT. This CDR3 comprises 13 residues. This CDR3 is CASSPGRAYEQYF. CDR3 nucleotides: TGTGCCAGCAGTCCCGGGAGGGCTTACGAGCAGTACTTC.

The CDR3 DNA reads as TGTGCCTGGAGGACAGCTATGAACACTGAAGCTTTCTTT. Its translation: CAWRTAMNTEAFF. The V call is TRBV30, the J call TRBJ1-1; TRBD1 might be the D (5 bases). CDR3 length: 13 amino acids. With 3 bases removed from V and 0 bases from J, the gap between germline ends came to 8 bases. The germline V gene has CDR1 GTSNPN and CDR2 SVGIG (reference sequence).

The chain employs TRBV5-4 and TRBJ1-1; TRBD1 is a possible D gene (5 bases). The germline CDR1 and CDR2 sequences are SGHNT and YYREEE (reference sequence). This CDR3 is built from 13 residues. Trimming cost V 2 bases and J 4 bases, with 9 bases left between them. The CDR3 protein is CASSFRVATEAFF. As DNA, the CDR3 is TGTGCCAGCAGCTTCAGGGTGGCCACTGAAGCTTTCTTT.

This clone came up once. V and J are TRBV19 and TRBJ2-2, with a weak D call TRBD2 (6 bases). This CDR3 is 14 amino acids long. CDR1 and CDR2 (germline): LNHDA, SQIVND (reference sequence). The V end lost 7 bases, the J end lost 9 bases, and 18 bases lay between the germline ends. The CDR3 protein is CASNGGLGFRELFF. In DNA form, the CDR3 reads TGTGCCAGTAACGGAGGGCTAGGGTTCCGGGAGCTGTTTTTT.

The gene calls are TRBV28 and TRBJ2-7, with 11 nucleotides matching TRBD2. Germline V lookup: CDR1 MDHEN, CDR2 SYDVKM. The ends lost 4 bases at V and 0 bases at J; junction bases unmatched: 2. This CDR3 has 15 amino acids. DNA for the CDR3: TGTGCCAGCAGTTCCGGGACTAGCGGCTCCTACGAGCAGTACTTC. This translates into CASSSGTSGSYEQYF.

This rearrangement joins TRBV3-1 (or the pseudogene TRBV3-2) to TRBJ1-1; 11 positions match TRBD1. This CDR3 contains 15 residues. The germline V gene encodes CDR1 LGHDT and CDR2 YNNKEL (reference sequence). The trim removed 0 bases at V and 9 bases at J, leaving 6 bases unmatched. The CDR3 nucleotides are TGTGCCAGCAGCCAAGATGAAGCGGACAGGGGGCAAGCTTTCTTT. It codes for CASSQDEADRGQAFF.

This chain uses TRBV7-3 with TRBJ1-5, with a tentative D call TRBD1 (5 bases). This CDR3 has 13 residues. From germline, CDR1 is SGHTA and CDR2 FQGTGA. Trimming removed 3 bases from V and 5 bases from J, with 8 bases in between. CDR3 DNA: TGTGCCAGCAGCTTCGGCAGGGATCAGCCCCAGCATTTT. Translating it yields CASSFGRDQPQHF.

The chain uses TRBV28 and TRBJ2-5; a weak D match, TRBD1 (6 bases). Looked up from germline, CDR1 is MDHEN and CDR2 is SYDVKM. The length of the CDR3 is 11 residues. CDR3 bases: TGTGCGACAGAAAGGGGGGAGACCCAGTACTTC. It encodes CATERGETQYF.

This chain joins TRBV28 and TRBJ2-7; TRBD1 is a possible D gene (6 bases). Germline CDR1 MDHEN, CDR2 SYDVKM. This CDR3 has 16 amino acids. Trimming took 6 bases from V and 4 from J, leaving 22 bases between them. CDR3 bases: TGTGCCAGCAGATTAGCCACCGGGACATATCCTTACGAGCAGTACTTC. Amino acids: CASRLATGTYPYEQYF.

The CDR3 reads CASMSDDTEAFF. CDR3 coding DNA: TGTGCCAGCATGAGTGATGACACTGAAGCTTTCTTT. The chain combines TRBV2 with TRBJ1-1; D is undetermined. Germline V gene sequence: CDR1 SNHLY, CDR2 FYNNEI. The CDR3 runs to 12 residues. Trimming stripped 7 bases from V and 3 bases from J, with 9 bases between.

The chain carries TRBV4-2 and TRBJ1-1, with D perhaps TRBD1 (5 bases). This CDR3 is built from 17 residues. Germline CDR1 reads LGHNA; CDR2 reads YNFKEQ. The V end lost 0 bases, the J end lost 0 bases, and 14 bases lay between the germline ends. The CDR3 region has the DNA TGTGCCAGCAGCCAAGATGGGGGGGGTACTATGAACACTGAAGCTTTCTTT. It is translated as CASSQDGGGTMNTEAFF.

The rearrangement joins TRBV5-1 to TRBJ2-1; D is undetermined. This CDR3 is 13 amino acids long. With 4 bases removed from V and 4 bases from J, the gap between germline ends came to 9 bases. CDR1 is SGHRS, CDR2 YFSETQ, per germline. As DNA, the CDR3 is TGCGCCAGCAGCGCGGCGCTATACAATGAGCAGTTCTTC. The encoded protein is CASSAALYNEQFF.

The rearrangement links TRBV6-2 or TRBV6-3 to TRBJ1-2; D is possibly TRBD1 (6 bases). This CDR3 region has 14 residues. Between the trimmed V and J ends, which lost 2 bases and 4 bases, there was a span of 11 bases. Germline V gives CDR1 MNHEY, CDR2 SVGEGT. In DNA form, the CDR3 reads TGTGCCAGCAGTTACGCCGGGACAAGCTATGGCTACACCTTC. This translates into CASSYAGTSYGYTF.

The genes are TRBV29-1 and TRBJ1-2; perhaps TRBD1 as D (6 bases). V gave up 5 bases and J gave up 4 bases, with 14 bases separating them. The germline gives CDR1 SQVTM, CDR2 ANQGSEA. This CDR3 spans 13 amino acids. CDR3 region: CSVYGQRTYGYTF. CDR3 DNA sequence: TGCAGCGTTTATGGACAGCGAACCTATGGCTACACCTTC.